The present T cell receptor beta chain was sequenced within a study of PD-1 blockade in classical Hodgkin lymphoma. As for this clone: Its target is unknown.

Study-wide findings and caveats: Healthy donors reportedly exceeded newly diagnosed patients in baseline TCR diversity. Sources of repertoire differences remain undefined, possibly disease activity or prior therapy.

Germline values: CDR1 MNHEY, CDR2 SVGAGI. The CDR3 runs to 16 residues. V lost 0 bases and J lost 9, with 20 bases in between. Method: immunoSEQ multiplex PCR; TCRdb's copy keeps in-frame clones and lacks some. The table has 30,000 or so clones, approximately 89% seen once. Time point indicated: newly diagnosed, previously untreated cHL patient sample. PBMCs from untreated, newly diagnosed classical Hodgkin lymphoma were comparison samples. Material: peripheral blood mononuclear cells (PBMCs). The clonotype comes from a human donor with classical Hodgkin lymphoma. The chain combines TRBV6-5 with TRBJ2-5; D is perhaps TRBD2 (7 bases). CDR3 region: CASSYSGGSRGAAQYF. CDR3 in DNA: TGTGCCAGCAGTTACTCAGGAGGGAGCCGGGGGGCGGCCCAGTACTTC.